The 14 T cell receptor beta chains presented below share a single source sample, sequenced in a study of identical twins. Each CDR3 protein gets one entry after TCRdb re-called the 5' RACE reads with MiXCR. Of about 570,000 distinct CDR3 sequences listed, approximately 9.6% are singletons. These data also formed part of another study, on yellow fever vaccine responses in identical twins.

Sequencing input: PBMCs. These receptors all come from a woman younger than 35 in good health.

This clonotype showed up many times. The genes are TRBV5-1 and TRBJ2-4; 15 positions agree with TRBD2. V dropped 0 bases and J dropped 2; count of bases not matched to a gene: 3. There are 18 residues in the CDR3. Germline CDR1 is SGHRS and CDR2 is YFSETQ. The CDR3: CASSLGTSGRATKNIQYF. CDR3 DNA: TGCGCCAGCAGCTTGGGGACTAGCGGGAGGGCCACCAAAAACATTCAGTACTTC.

There are a few counts of this clonotype. V usage is TRBV5-1 and J usage is TRBJ2-6, with D perhaps TRBD1 (5 bases). V lost 0 bases and J 4 bases, leaving 5 bases between the germline ends. The CDR3 runs to 14 residues. Germline CDR1 reads SGHRS; CDR2 reads YFSETQ. CDR3 bases: TGCGCCAGCAGCTTGGGACAGGGGGCCAACGTCCTGACTTTC. It specifies CASSLGQGANVLTF.

Ten or more counts support this clonotype. V is TRBV20-1 and J is TRBJ1-6; perhaps TRBD1 as D (6 bases). Trimming took 0 bases from V and 7 from J, leaving 22 bases between them. The CDR3 runs to 18 residues. Germline-derived CDR1 and CDR2 are DFQATT and SNEGSKA (reference sequence). CDR3 nucleotides: TGCAGTGCTAGAGATACCCTCCAGGGGAGGACAGCAAATTCACCCCTCCACTTT. Amino acids: CSARDTLQGRTANSPLHF.

This clonotype was counted at least ten times. The chain couples TRBV5-1 to TRBJ1-6; 10 nucleotides align to TRBD1. Trimming took 1 base from V and 9 from J; bases not matched to a gene: 10. Germline values: CDR1 SGHRS, CDR2 YFSETQ. The CDR3 has 17 amino acids. In DNA, the CDR3 is TGCGCCAGCAGCTTGAAACCCGGGACAGGGGATTTTTCACCCCTCCACTTT. Protein product: CASSLKPGTGDFSPLHF.

This chain joins TRBV14 and TRBJ2-1; D call uncertain. The CDR3 runs 15 residues. Per germline, CDR1 SGHDN and CDR2 FVKESK. The V and J ends lost 1 base and 3 bases respectively, with 10 bases between them. The CDR3 nucleotides read TGTGCCAGCAGCCAAGTCCCCGGCGGCTACAATGAGCAGTTCTTC. Its translation is CASSQVPGGYNEQFF.

This clonotype was seen ten or more times. This rearrangement joins TRBV7-9 to TRBJ2-7; D gene uncertain. This CDR3 has 13 amino acids. Trimming removed 0 bases at V and 5 bases at J, with 8 bases between. Germline CDR1 is SEHNR and CDR2 is FQNEAQ (reference sequence). This chain's CDR3 is CASSLAAADEQYF. The CDR3, as DNA: TGTGCCAGCAGCTTAGCGGCGGCGGACGAGCAGTACTTC.

This clonotype was detected ten times or more. J is TRBJ1-2 and V is TRBV27; 9 positions agree with TRBD1. After removal of 6 bases from V and 4 bases from J, the junction contained 18 bases not matched to a gene. This CDR3 contains 18 residues. CDR1 MNHEY and CDR2 SMNVEV come from the germline V gene (reference sequence). The CDR3 region is CASRPRTGDRVIGYGYTF. CDR3 nucleotide sequence: TGTGCCAGCAGACCGCGAACAGGGGACAGGGTGATAGGCTATGGCTACACCTTC.

At least ten counts were recorded for this clonotype. This chain connects TRBV29-1 to TRBJ2-1; no reliable D call. The CDR3 covers 15 residues. V was clipped by 4 bases and J by 1 base, with 14 bases between them. Germline V gives CDR1 SQVTM, CDR2 ANQGSEA. The CDR3 coding sequence is TGCAGCGTTGTAAGTATTTCGCGGTCCTACAATGAGCAGTTCTTC. Residues: CSVVSISRSYNEQFF.

This clonotype was recorded a few times. This chain links TRBV11-1 with TRBJ1-2; D remains unclear. In germline, CDR1 is SGHAT, CDR2 FQDESV (reference sequence). Deletions cut 2 bases from V and 0 bases from J, with 25 bases between. The length of the CDR3 is 20 residues. The CDR3: CASSLFGGVEYRPPNYGYTF. The CDR3 DNA sequence: TGTGCCAGCAGCTTATTCGGTGGGGTGGAATATCGGCCCCCTAACTATGGCTACACCTTC.

The chain employs TRBV5-6 and TRBJ2-7, with a possible D match to TRBD1 (5 bases). Between the trimmed V and J ends, which lost 0 bases and 0 bases, there was a span of 13 bases. The CDR3 consists of 16 residues. CDR1 and CDR2 (germline): SGHDT, YYEEEE. CDR3 residues: CASSLGSGHPSYEQYF. The CDR3 DNA is TGTGCCAGCAGCTTGGGTTCAGGGCACCCCTCCTACGAGCAGTACTTC. Based on the CDR3 plus reference TRBV5-6 and TRBJ2-7, the full variable domain is DAGVTQSPTHLIKTRGQQVTLRCSPKSGHDTVSWYQQALGQGPQFIFQYYEEEERQRGNFPDRFSGHQFPNYSSELNVNALLLGDSALYLCASSLGSGHPSYEQYFGPGTRLTVT.

This clonotype was seen only a few times. The chain uses TRBV11-2 and TRBJ2-5, with a tentative D call TRBD1 (5 bases). This CDR3 has 16 residues. Germline-derived CDR1 and CDR2 are SGHAT and FQNNGV. The V end lost 1 base, the J end lost 3 bases, and 15 bases lay between the germline ends. CDR3: CASSLGRTGVKETQYF. CDR3 sequence (DNA): TGTGCCAGCAGCTTAGGGCGCACAGGTGTGAAAGAGACCCAGTACTTC. The whole variable domain, remainder taken from reference TRBV11-2 and TRBJ2-5, is EAGVAQSPRYKIIEKRQSVAFWCNPISGHATLYWYQQILGQGPKLLIQFQNNGVVDDSQLPKDRFSAERLKGVDSTLKIQPAKLEDSAVYLCASSLGRTGVKETQYFGPGTRLLVL.

The chain links TRBV2 to TRBJ2-1; 7 bases agree with TRBD2. The CDR3 sequence is 15 residues long. Germline CDR1 and CDR2: SNHLY and FYNNEI. The ends lost 6 bases at V and 6 bases at J; junction bases unmatched: 11. The CDR3 region is CASRGPSGGGNEQFF. Here the CDR3 DNA reads TGTGCCAGCAGAGGACCTAGTGGCGGGGGCAATGAGCAGTTCTTC.

This clonotype was observed many times. The chain couples TRBV24-1 to TRBJ2-3; D gene uncertain. The germline CDR1 and CDR2 sequences are KGHDR and SFDVKD. V lost 1 base and J lost 0, with 13 bases in between. This CDR3 region has 17 residues. The CDR3 DNA follows: TGTGCCACCAGTGATTTTCGGACGGCCTTTAGCACAGATACGCAGTATTTT. Its protein product is CATSDFRTAFSTDTQYF.

The rearrangement joins TRBV11-2 to TRBJ2-3, with D tentatively TRBD2 (7 bases). CDR1 is SGHAT, CDR2 FQNNGV, per germline. The length of the CDR3 is 15 residues. V lost 0 bases and J 4 bases, leaving 11 bases between the germline ends. CDR3 amino acids: CASSLEGRGPDTQYF. CDR3 DNA sequence: TGTGCCAGCAGCTTAGAAGGGCGGGGGCCAGATACGCAGTATTTT.